This T cell receptor beta chain was sequenced during a study of blood T cell repertoires in COVID-19. As for the study in general: Specimens from acute and convalescent COVID-19 originated in the United States, Italy and Spain. Nucleic acid was either cDNA or gDNA, and it came from T cells, B-cell-depleted T cells, or PBMCs.

The authors' processing: Nucleated cell number was recorded as an estimate derived from reference gene primer amplification. The data were produced by immunoSEQ multiplex PCR, yet TCRdb's version contains in-frame clones alone and is incomplete. V and J calls and clone size come straight from that table; D and trimming were deduced from the DNA. This sample has some 120,000 clones, with about four fifths found just once. V lost 3 bases to trimming and J lost 2 bases; unmatched junction nucleotides: 4. The germline V gene encodes CDR1 SGHTA and CDR2 FQGNSA. The CDR3 length is 15 residues. V is TRBV7-2 and J is TRBJ1-3; 7 nucleotides agree with TRBD1. The source of this sequence is a human donor in a cohort sampled during active COVID-19. The sequencing input was peripheral blood. The chain's CDR3 is CASSFDGTAGNTIYF. The CDR3 DNA reads TGTGCCAGCAGCTTTGACGGGACAGCTGGAAACACCATATATTTT.